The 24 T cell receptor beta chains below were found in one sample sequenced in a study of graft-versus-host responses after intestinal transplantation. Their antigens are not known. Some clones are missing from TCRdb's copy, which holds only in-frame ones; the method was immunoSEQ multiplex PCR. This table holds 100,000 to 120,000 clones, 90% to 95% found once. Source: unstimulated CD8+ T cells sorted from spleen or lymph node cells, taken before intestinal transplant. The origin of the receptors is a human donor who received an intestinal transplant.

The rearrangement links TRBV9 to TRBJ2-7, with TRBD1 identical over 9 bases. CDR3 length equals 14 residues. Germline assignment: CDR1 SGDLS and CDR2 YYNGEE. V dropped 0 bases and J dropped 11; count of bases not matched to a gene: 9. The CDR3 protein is CASSVGDRDVEKYF. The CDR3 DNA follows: TGTGCCAGCAGCGTAGGGGACAGGGACGTTGAGAAGTACTTC.

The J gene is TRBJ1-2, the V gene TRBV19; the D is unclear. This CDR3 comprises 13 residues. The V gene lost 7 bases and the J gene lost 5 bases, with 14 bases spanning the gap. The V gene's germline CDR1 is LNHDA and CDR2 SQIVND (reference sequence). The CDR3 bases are TGTGCCAGTACCTGGACCGTGGGGTATGGCTACACCTTC. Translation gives CASTWTVGYGYTF. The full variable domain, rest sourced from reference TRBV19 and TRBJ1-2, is DGGITQSPKYLFRKEGQNVTLSCEQNLNHDAMYWYRQDPGQGLRLIYYSQIVNDFQKGDIAEGYSVSREKKESFPLTVTSAQKNPTAFYLCASTWTVGYGYTFGSGTRLTVV.

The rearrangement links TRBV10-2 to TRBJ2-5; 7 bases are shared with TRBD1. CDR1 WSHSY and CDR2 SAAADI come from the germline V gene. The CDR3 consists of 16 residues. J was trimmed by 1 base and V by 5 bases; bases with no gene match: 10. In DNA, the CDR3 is TGCGCCAGCAGTAGAGGGACAGAAGAAGCCCAAGAGACCCAGTACTTC. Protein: CASSRGTEEAQETQYF.

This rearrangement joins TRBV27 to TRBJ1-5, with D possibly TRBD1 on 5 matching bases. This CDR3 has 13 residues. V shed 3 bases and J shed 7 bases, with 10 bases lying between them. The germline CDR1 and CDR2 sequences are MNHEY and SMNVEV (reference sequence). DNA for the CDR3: TGTGCCAGCAGTTTCAGGGCGGGACAGCCCCAGCATTTT. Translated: CASSFRAGQPQHF.

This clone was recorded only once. CDR3 amino acids: CAISEEEETQYF. The CDR3 nucleotides read TGTGCCATCAGTGAAGAGGAAGAGACCCAGTACTTC. The J gene is TRBJ2-5, the V gene TRBV10-3; D gene unclear. Germline CDR1 is ENHRY and CDR2 is SYGVKD. The CDR3 totals 12 residues. The V end was cut by 3 bases, the J end by 3 bases, with 5 bases between.

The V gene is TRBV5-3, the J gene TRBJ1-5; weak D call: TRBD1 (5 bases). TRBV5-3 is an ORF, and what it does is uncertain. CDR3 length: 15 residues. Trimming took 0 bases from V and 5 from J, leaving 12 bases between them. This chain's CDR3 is CARSLVQGGDQPQHF. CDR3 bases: TGTGCCAGAAGCTTGGTCCAGGGTGGGGATCAGCCCCAGCATTTT.

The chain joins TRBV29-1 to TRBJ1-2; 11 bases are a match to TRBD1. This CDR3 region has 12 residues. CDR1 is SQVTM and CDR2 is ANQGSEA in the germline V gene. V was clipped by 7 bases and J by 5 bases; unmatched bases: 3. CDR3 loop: CSGDRGEYGYTF. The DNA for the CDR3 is TGCAGCGGGGACAGGGGGGAGTATGGCTACACCTTC.

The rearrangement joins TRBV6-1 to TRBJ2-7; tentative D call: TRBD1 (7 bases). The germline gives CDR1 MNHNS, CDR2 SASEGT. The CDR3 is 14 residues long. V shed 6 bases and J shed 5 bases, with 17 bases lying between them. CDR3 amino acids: CASSETGRFDEQYF. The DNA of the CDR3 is TGTGCCAGCAGCGAGACAGGGAGGTTTGACGAGCAGTACTTC.

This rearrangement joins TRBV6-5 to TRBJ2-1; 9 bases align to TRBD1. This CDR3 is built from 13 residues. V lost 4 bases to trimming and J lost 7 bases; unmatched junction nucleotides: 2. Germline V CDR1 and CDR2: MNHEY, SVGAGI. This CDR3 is CASSLDRGNEQFF. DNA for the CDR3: TGTGCCAGCAGTTTAGACAGGGGGAATGAGCAGTTCTTC.

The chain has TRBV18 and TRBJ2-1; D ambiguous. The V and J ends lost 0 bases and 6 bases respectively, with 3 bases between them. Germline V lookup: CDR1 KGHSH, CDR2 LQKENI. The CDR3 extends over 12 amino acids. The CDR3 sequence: CASSPPLNEQFF. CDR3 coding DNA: TGTGCCAGCTCACCACCTCTCAATGAGCAGTTCTTC. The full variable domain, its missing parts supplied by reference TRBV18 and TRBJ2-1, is NAGVMQNPRHLVRRRGQEARLRCSPMKGHSHVYWYRQLPEEGLKFMVYLQKENIIDESGMPKERFSAEFPKEGPSILRIQQVVRGDSAAYFCASSPPLNEQFFGPGTRLTVL.

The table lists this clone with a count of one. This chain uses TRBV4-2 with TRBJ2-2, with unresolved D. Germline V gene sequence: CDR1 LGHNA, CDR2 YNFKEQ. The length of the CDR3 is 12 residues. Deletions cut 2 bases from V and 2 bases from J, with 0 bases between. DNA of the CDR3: TGTGCCAGCAGCCAAAACACCGGGGAGCTGTTTTTT. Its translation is CASSQNTGELFF.

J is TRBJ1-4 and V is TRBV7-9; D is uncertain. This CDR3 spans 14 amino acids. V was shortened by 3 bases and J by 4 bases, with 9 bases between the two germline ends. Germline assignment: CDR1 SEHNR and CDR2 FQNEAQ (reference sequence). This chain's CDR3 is CASSFIQHNEKLFF. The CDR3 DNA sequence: TGTGCCAGCAGCTTCATACAGCATAATGAAAAACTGTTTTTT. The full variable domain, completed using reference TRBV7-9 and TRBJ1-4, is DTGVSQNPRHKITKRGQNVTFRCDPISEHNRLYWYRQTLGQGPEFLTYFQNEAQLEKSRLLSDRFSAERPKGSFSTLEIQRTEQGDSAMYLCASSFIQHNEKLFFGSGTQLSVL.

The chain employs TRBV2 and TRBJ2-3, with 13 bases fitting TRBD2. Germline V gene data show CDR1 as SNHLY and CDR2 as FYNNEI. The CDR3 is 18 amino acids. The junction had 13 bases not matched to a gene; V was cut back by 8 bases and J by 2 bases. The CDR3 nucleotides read TGTGCCAGCTCCCGGGGGGGACTAGCGGGAAGAATCACAGATACGCAGTATTTT. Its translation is CASSRGGLAGRITDTQYF.

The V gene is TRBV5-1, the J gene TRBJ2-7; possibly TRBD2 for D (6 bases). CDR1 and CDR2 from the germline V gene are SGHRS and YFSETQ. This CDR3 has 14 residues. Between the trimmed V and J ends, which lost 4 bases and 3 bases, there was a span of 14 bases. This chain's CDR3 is CASSLSGPGYEQYF. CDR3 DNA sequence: TGCGCCAGCAGCCTTAGCGGCCCTGGCTACGAGCAGTACTTC.

CDR3 protein: CASSHTGPRDITEAFF. Here the CDR3 DNA reads TGTGCCAGCAGCCACACGGGCCCAAGGGATATCACTGAAGCTTTCTTT. This chain connects TRBV4-2 to TRBJ1-1; D not certain. Germline CDR1 is LGHNA and CDR2 is YNFKEQ. The CDR3 has 16 residues. The V gene lost 3 bases and the J gene lost 4 bases, with 18 bases spanning the gap.

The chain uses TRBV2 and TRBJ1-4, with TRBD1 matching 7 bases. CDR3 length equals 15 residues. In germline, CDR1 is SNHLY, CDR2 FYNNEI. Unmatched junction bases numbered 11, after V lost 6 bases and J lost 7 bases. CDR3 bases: TGTGCCAGCAGGCCTCTGACAGGGTTGTTTGAAAAACTGTTTTTT. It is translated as CASRPLTGLFEKLFF.

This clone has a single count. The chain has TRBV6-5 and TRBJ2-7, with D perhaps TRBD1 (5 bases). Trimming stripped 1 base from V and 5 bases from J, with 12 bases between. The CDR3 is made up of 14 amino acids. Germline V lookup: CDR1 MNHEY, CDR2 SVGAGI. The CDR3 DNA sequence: TGTGCCAGCAGTTACTATGGACAAGCCGACGAGCAGTACTTC. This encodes CASSYYGQADEQYF.

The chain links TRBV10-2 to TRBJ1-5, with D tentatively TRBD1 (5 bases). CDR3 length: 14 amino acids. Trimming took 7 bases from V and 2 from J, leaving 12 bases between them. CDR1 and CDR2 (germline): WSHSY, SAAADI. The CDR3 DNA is TGCGCCAGCACAGGCGGGACGGGCAATCAGCCCCAGCATTTT. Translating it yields CASTGGTGNQPQHF.

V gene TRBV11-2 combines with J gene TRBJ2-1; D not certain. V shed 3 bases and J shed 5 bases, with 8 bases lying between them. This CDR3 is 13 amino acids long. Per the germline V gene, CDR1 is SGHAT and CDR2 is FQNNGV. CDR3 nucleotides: TGTGCCAGCAGCTTTTCAGCTGACAATGAGCAGTTCTTC. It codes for CASSFSADNEQFF.

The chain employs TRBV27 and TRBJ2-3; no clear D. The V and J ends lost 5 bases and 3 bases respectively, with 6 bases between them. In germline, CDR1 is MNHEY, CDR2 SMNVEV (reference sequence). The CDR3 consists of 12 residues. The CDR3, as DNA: TGTGCCAGCAGTGGACGGACAGATACGCAGTATTTT. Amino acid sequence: CASSGRTDTQYF.

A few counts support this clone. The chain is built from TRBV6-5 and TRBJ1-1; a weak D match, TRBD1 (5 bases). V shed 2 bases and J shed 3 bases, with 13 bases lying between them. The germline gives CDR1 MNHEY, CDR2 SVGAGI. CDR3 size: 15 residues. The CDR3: CASSYLGGWDTEAFF. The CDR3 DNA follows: TGTGCCAGCAGTTACCTCGGGGGATGGGACACTGAAGCTTTCTTT.

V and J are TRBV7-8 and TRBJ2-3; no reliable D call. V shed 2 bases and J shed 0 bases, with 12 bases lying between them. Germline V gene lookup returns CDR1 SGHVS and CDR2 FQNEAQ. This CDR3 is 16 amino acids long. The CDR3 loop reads CASSLIALLSTDTQYF. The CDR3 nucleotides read TGTGCCAGCAGCTTAATCGCCCTCCTGAGCACAGATACGCAGTATTTT.

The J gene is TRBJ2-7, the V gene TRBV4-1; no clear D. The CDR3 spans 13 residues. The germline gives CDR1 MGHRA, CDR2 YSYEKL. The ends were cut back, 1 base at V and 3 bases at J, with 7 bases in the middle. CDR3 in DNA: TGCGCCAGCAGCCAAGCTGTGGACTACGAGCAGTACTTC. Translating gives CASSQAVDYEQYF.

The CDR3 sequence is CASSPYGGTSDTQYF. CDR3 bases: TGTGCCAGCAGCCCGTATGGTGGGACTTCCGATACGCAGTATTTT. The V call is TRBV5-4, the J call TRBJ2-3; D is possibly TRBD2 (6 bases). The germline gives CDR1 SGHNT, CDR2 YYREEE (reference sequence). This CDR3 spans 15 amino acids. Trimming took off 4 bases at V and 6 bases at J, with 18 bases between the two ends.